This paragraph reports one T cell receptor (beta chain). Its antigen is unidentified. The sequenced fragment ends 3 residues before the CDR3 boundary, so the rest is inferred from the germline J gene. Germline V gives CDR1 PRHDT, CDR2 FYEKMQ (reference sequence). The V and J ends lost 4 bases and 7 bases respectively, with 13 bases between them. The CDR3 extends over 13 amino acids. This sample is drawn from a study of Tregs in tolerant kidney transplant recipients. Study conclusions and caveats: Donor-specific Treg expansion exceeded global Treg expansion in tolerant patients, suggesting antigen drive. Biological reproducibility was not directly addressed in this study.

The protocol was immunoSEQ multiplex PCR, while the TCRdb copy is restricted to in-frame clones and leaves out a portion. Its table records about 48,000 clones. The specimen comprised CD4+ T cells from blood, sampled before the transplant. The clonotype comes from a human donor who received a combined kidney and bone marrow transplant. The rearrangement joins TRBV13 to TRBJ1-2; D is ambiguous. CDR3 loop: CASSSRSLFGYTF. Partial CDR3 DNA: TGTGCCAGCAGCTCTAGGTCCCTGTTTGGC.